This T cell receptor (beta chain) comes out of a study of cytomegalovirus exposure and HLA in healthy donors. Trimming shortened V by 7 bases and J by 1 base, and 10 bases separated the two germline ends. Per germline, CDR1 MDHEN and CDR2 SYDVKM. The CDR3 covers 13 residues. Study results and limitations: In a later analysis, HLA-associated TCR beta chains were more clonally expanded than equally common others. Within an earlier analysis, most TCR beta V segments proved productive either about 90% or about 30% of the time.

PCR used 60 Vbeta primers and 13 Jbeta primers. Libraries were prepared by immunoSEQ multiplex PCR; TCRdb keeps only in-frame clonotypes and omits some of them. The sample shows about 140,000 clones, 73% of them seen only once. A word on this clone: Its antigen is still unknown.

Specimen: PBMCs. The source is a human donor in good health. This rearrangement joins TRBV28 to TRBJ1-2; D not certain. In nucleotides, the CDR3 is TGTGCCAGCAAGCCCCCCTATAACTATGGCTACACCTTC. Residues: CASKPPYNYGYTF.